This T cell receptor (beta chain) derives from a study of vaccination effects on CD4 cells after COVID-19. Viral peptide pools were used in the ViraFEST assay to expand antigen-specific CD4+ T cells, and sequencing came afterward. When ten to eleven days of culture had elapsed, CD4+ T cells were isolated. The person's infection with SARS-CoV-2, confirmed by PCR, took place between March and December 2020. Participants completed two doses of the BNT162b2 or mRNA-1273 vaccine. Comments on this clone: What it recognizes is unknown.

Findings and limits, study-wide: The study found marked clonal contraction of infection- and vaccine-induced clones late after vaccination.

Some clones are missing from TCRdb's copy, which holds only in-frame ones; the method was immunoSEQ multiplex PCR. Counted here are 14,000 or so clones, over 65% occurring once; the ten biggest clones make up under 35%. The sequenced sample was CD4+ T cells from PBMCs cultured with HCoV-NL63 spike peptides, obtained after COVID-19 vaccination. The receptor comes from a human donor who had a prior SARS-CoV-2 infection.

The CDR3 here is CASTAKVDRLTGYTF. The CDR3 DNA reads as TGTGCCAGCACCGCCAAGGTGGATCGCCTTACAGGCTACACCTTC. J is TRBJ1-2 and V is TRBV4-2; D call uncertain. Trimming pared 7 bases from V and 8 bases from J, leaving 23 bases between. This CDR3 is built from 15 residues. The V gene's germline CDR1 is LGHNA and CDR2 YNFKEQ.